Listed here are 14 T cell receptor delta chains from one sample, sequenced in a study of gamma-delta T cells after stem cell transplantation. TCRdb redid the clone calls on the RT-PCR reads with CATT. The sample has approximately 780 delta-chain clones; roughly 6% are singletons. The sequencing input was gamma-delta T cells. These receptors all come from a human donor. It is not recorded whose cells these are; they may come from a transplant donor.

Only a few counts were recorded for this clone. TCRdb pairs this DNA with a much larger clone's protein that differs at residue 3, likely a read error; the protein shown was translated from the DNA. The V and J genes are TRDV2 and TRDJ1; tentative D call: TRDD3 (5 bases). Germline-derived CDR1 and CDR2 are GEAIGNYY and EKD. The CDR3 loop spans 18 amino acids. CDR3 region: CARDTVESGTANTDKLIF. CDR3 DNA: TGTGCCCGTGACACCGTAGAATCGGGGACTGCGAACACCGATAAACTCATCTTT.

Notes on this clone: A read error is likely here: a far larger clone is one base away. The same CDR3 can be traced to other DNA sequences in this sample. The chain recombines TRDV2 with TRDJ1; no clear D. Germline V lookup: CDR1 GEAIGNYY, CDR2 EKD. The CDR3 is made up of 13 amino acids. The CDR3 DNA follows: TGTGCCTGTGACGCCATTCACACTGATAAACTCATCTTT. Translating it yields CACDAIHTDKLIF.

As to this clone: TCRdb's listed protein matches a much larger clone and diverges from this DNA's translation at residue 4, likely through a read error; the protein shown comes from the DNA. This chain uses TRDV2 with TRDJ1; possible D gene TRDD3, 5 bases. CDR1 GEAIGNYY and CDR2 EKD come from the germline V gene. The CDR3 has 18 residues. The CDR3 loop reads CACGTVESGTANTDKLIF. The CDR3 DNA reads TGTGCCTGTGGCACCGTAGAATCGGGGACTGCGAACACCGATAAACTCATCTTT.

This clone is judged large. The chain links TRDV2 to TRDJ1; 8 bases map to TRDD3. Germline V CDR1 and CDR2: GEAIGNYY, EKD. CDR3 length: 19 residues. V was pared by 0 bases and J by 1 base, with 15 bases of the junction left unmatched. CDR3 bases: TGTGCCTGTGACACCGTAAGTCGTGGGGGATTCCAGAGCACCGATAAACTCATCTTT. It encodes CACDTVSRGGFQSTDKLIF.

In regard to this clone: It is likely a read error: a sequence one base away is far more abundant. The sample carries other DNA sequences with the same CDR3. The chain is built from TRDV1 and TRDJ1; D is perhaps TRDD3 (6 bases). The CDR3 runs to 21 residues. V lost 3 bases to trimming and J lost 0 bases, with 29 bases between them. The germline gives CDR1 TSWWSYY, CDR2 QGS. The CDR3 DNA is TGTGCTCTTGGGGACCCGAGGGCTCCGGAGCCCGGGGGACCATACACCGATAAACTCATCTTT. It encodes CALGDPRAPEPGGPYTDKLIF.

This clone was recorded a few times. Here the CDR3 DNA reads TGTGCCTGTGAGACAAGGGGGGATAAGGGGCTCGGGACCGATAAACTCATCTTT. Its translation is CACETRGDKGLGTDKLIF. The chain couples TRDV2 to TRDJ1; 8 positions agree with TRDD3. The J gene is absent in TCRdb and was assigned here via DNA matching to germline. In germline, CDR1 is GEAIGNYY, CDR2 EKD. The ends lost 4 bases at V and 2 bases at J; junction bases unmatched: 17. This CDR3 has 18 residues.

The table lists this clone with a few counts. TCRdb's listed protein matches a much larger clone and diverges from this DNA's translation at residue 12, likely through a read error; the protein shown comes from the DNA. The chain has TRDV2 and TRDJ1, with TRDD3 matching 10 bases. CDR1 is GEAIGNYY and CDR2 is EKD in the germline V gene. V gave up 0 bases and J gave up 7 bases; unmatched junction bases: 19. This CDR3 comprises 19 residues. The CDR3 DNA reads TGTGCCTGTGACACCGTACTTCTGGGGGATATCGAGGACGTCCGTAAACTCATCTTT. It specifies CACDTVLLGDIEDVRKLIF.

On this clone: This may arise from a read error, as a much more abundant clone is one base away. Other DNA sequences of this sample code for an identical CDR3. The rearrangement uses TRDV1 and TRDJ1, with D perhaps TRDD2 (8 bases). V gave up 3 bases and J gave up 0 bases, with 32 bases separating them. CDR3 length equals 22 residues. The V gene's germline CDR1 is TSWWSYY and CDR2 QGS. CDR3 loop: CALGELRVFLQFWGPYTDKLIF. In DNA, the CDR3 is TGTGCTCTTGGGGAGCTACGAGTCTTCCTACAATTCTGGGGGCCGTACACCGATAAACTCATCTTT.

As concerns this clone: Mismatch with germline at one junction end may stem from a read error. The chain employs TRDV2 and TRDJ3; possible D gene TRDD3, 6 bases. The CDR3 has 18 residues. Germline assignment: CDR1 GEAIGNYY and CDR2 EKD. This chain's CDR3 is CACDPVPGVSWYTLQMFF. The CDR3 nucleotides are TGTGCCTGTGACCCCGTTCCTGGGGTCTCCTGGTACACCCTACAGATGTTTTTC.

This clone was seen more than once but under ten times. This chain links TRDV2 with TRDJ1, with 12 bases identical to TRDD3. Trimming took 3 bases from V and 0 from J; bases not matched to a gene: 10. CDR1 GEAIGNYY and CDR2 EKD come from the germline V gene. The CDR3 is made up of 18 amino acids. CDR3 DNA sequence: TGTGCCTGTGACCCCCTCCTGGGGGATACGGGGGACACCGATAAACTCATCTTT. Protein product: CACDPLLGDTGDTDKLIF.

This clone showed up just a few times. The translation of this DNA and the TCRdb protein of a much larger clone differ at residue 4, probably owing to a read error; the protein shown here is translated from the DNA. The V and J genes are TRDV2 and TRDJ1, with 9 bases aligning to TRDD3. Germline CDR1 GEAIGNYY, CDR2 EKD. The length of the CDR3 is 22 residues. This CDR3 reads CACGTVNPTGDTREGYTDKLIF. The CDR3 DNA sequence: TGTGCCTGTGGCACCGTAAATCCTACGGGGGATACAAGGGAGGGTTACACCGATAAACTCATCTTT.

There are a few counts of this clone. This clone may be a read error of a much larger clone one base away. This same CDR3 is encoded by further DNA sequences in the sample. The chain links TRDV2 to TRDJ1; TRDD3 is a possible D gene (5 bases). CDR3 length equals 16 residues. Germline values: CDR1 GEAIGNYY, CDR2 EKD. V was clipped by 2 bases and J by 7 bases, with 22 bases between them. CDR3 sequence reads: CACDKLGMGDTFKLIF. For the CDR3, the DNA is TGTGCCTGTGACAAGCTAGGAATGGGCGATACTTTTAAACTCATCTTT.

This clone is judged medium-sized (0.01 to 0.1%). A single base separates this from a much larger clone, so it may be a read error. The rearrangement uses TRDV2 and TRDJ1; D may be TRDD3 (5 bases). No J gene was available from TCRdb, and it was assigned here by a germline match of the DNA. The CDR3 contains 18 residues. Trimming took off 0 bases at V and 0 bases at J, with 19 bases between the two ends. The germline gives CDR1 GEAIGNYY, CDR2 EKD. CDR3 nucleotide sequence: TGTGCCTGTGACACCGGAGAATCGGGGACTGCGAACACCGATAAACTCATCTTT. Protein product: CACDTGESGTANTDKLIF.

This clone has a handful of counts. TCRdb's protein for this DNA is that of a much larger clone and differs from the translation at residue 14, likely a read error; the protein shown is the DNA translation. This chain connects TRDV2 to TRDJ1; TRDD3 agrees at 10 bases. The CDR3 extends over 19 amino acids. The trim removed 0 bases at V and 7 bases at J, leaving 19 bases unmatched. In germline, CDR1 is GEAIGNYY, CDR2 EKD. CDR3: CACDTVLLGDIGDARKLIF. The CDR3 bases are TGTGCCTGTGACACCGTACTTCTGGGGGATATCGGGGACGCCCGTAAACTCATCTTT.